This TCR beta chain was sequenced in a study of blood T cell repertoires in COVID-19 (dated by TCRdb to 2019 to 2021). Broadly, across the study: Collaborator samples came from the United States, Italy and Spain and covered acute and convalescent phases of COVID-19. The material from the prospective study consisted of cDNA or gDNA derived from T cells, B-cell-depleted T cells, or PBMCs. Deeply sampled blood TCRbeta repertoires from subjects exposed to, actively infected with, or recovered from COVID-19 were included in the dataset. The repertoires were released in a freely available public database meant as a resource for research on the immune response to SARS-CoV-2. Samples were obtained from the ongoing ImmuneRACE study (first 160 participants) and from some 1,200 subjects provided by 6 global collaborators. A de-identified subject ID, COVID-19 status, age in years and sex were almost always included in the sample metadata. HLA class I and class II types, where available, came from metadata supplied by the sample provider rather than from assay-based typing. General findings and caveats noted by the study authors: Clinical and demographic metadata were provided uncurated, with the amount varying by source and participant.

To note about this clone: Its binding antigen is unknown. Per-base qualities were not stored, and no clone one base away is much larger.

TCRbeta CDR3 regions were amplified from genomic DNA using the immunoSEQ Assay, a bias-controlled multiplex PCR. As for how the authors treated the data: Nucleated cell counts per sample were estimated from amplification of reference gene primers within the assay. Sequence reads were collapsed and filtered to measure the absolute abundance of every unique TCRbeta CDR3 rearrangement. For each sample, productive Simpson clonality was calculated as the square root of Simpson's diversity index over productive rearrangements. Here the immuneACCESS table is served through TCRdb, limited to in-frame sequences with V and J called. Missing clones are a known gap in these copies; in checked studies unresolved V genes cover under half, and the rest lacks a known reason. The V and J calls and clone size come from that table; D and trimming were worked out from the DNA. The sample contains over 300,000 clones, about 91% of them found a single time. About 9.5% of the sample goes to the ten largest clones.

The CDR3 contains 15 residues, cysteine and phenylalanine counted. Only CDR3 DNA remains: 45 bases, in frame from the first base. Via the germline V gene, CDR1 is SGHRS and CDR2 YFSETQ. The junction shows trimming of 4 bases on V and 6 bases on J, and the gene matches do not reach 8 bases of it. Participants in the prospective study were aged roughly 18 to 90 years, lived in 20 to 30 United States geographic areas, and enrolled through a virtual design. To assign participants to cohorts, the prospective study relied on clinical history that participants themselves reported in a screening survey and a study questionnaire. Recovered participants in ImmuneRACE Cohort 3 were defined by two consecutive negative NP/OP PCR tests, clearance by a healthcare professional, or resolution of symptoms. Each participant in the prospective study had whole blood, serum and a nasopharyngeal or oropharyngeal swab collected by mobile phlebotomists. Over an approximately 2-month period, participants in the prospective study had the option of providing additional blood draws and questionnaires. Before DNA extraction, blood samples from the prospective study were shipped at room temperature or frozen.

This sequence uses TRBV5-1 and TRBJ2-3; TRBD1 lines up with 10 middle nucleotides. This receptor was obtained from a woman aged 40 to 50 who had recovered from COVID-19. The sequenced sample consisted of PBMCs or T cells enriched from blood (not recorded which). The sequenced DNA is TGCGCCAGCAGCCCGACCGGGACAGGGGAGGATACGCAGTATTTT. It translates as CASSPTGTGEDTQYF. With the portions outside the CDR3 filled from the reference TRBV5-1 and TRBJ2-3 genes, the complete variable region becomes KAGVTQTPRYLIKTRGQQVTLSCSPISGHRSVSWYQQTPGQGLQFLFEYFSETQRNKGNFPGRFSGRQFSNSRSEMNVSTLELGDSALYLCASSPTGTGEDTQYFGPGTRLTVL.